This TCR beta chain stems from a study of tumor-infiltrating lymphocytes in primary liver carcinoma. Study-level background: Those enrolled were patients of both sexes, who were aged 30 to 69 years.

Both RNA and DNA were isolated together from about 21-30 mg of bulk tissue that had not been sorted. A word on this clonotype: Because it lacks the conserved phenylalanine or tryptophan at the end, this CDR3 is likely a read error.

V was trimmed by 9 bases and J by 7 bases, leaving 24 bases between them. Germline values: CDR1 MNHEY, CDR2 SVGAGI. The CDR3 length is 15 residues. The researchers produced TCR beta cDNA from approximately 540 ng total RNA with a constant-region primer. Libraries of TCR beta came from three nested multiplex PCR rounds with slightly modified ARM-PCR. The first two PCR rounds used TRBV1-TRBV30 forward primers with a C-beta reverse primer, 10 cycles each. One entry per CDR3 protein, called by TCRdb with MiXCR from the multiplex PCR reads. Here the sample spans 80,000 or so distinct CDR3 sequences, around 75% being singletons.

The clonotype originates from a woman aged 55-69 years with primary liver carcinoma and hepatitis B virus infection. Source material: liver tumor tissue from sampling region 4. Subset here: tumor region T4, right-lateral pole. The rearrangement joins TRBV6-5 to TRBJ1-2, with D possibly being TRBD1 (6 bases). The CDR3 loop is CASTQKLTGTGGYTI. CDR3 sequence (DNA): TGTGCCAGTACCCAGAAGTTGACAGGAACGGGTGGCTACACCATC.